The 8 T cell receptor beta chains below all came from one sample that was sequenced in a study of T cells in Graves' hyperthyroidism and ophthalmopathy (dated by TCRdb to between 2017 and 2020). Library preparation employed multiplex PCR. Sequencing was carried out with an Illumina HiSeq 2000. Amplification of TCR beta CDR3 regions was carried out from RNA transcripts. A first-round RT-PCR of the TCR CDR3 used the HTBI primer set with the Qiagen OneStep RT-PCR kit. TCRdb ran its own pipeline on the public reads, namely fastp trimming at Q25 and MiXCR clone calling, and kept in-frame beta chains. Rows matching on CDR3 protein sequence are summarized as one entry with the most common DNA and genes. The sample has some 740,000 distinct CDR3 sequences on record, around 15% of them singletons. The ten largest account for roughly 10% of the sample. Sequencing input: blood. Receptors originate from a woman aged 18-29 years with Graves' hyperthyroidism.

The gene calls are TRBV4-1 and TRBJ1-5, with D possibly TRBD1 on 6 matching bases. V lost 4 bases to trimming and J lost 3 bases, with 13 bases between them. The CDR3 spans 15 residues. Per germline, CDR1 MGHRA and CDR2 YSYEKL. The CDR3, as DNA: TGCGCCAGCAGCCCCCTGGGGGCCTACAATCAGCCCCAGCATTTT. It translates to CASSPLGAYNQPQHF.

This chain uses TRBV29-1 with TRBJ2-7; the match to TRBD1 covers 10 bases. This CDR3 has 11 amino acids. Germline V gene lookup returns CDR1 SQVTM and CDR2 ANQGSEA. The trim removed 6 bases at V and 5 bases at J, leaving 1 base unmatched. The CDR3 sequence is CSVGQGDEQYF. CDR3 coding DNA: TGCAGCGTCGGACAGGGGGACGAGCAGTACTTC.

This clonotype was observed a few times. V and J are TRBV12-3 or TRBV12-4 and TRBJ1-1; D is perhaps TRBD1 (5 bases). V lost 4 bases and J lost 1, with 13 bases in between. This CDR3 is 15 amino acids long. CDR3 nucleotide sequence: TGTGCCAGCAGTTCCCTAGGGGCAGGGAACACTGAAGCTTTCTTT. Translating it yields CASSSLGAGNTEAFF.

This clonotype has a count of ten or more. The chain couples TRBV6-6 to TRBJ1-2, with 9 bases identical to TRBD1. From germline, CDR1 is MNHNY and CDR2 SVGAGI (reference sequence). The CDR3 is made up of 15 amino acids. V lost 0 bases to trimming and J lost 8 bases; unmatched junction nucleotides: 7. Here the CDR3 DNA reads TGTGCCAGCAGTTACTCGACACAGGGGGCGCGAGGCTACACCTTC. It specifies CASSYSTQGARGYTF.

In this sample, this clonotype turned up a few times. This chain links TRBV24-1 with TRBJ2-1, with D unresolved. CDR1 and CDR2 (germline): KGHDR, SFDVKD. The V end was cut by 6 bases, the J end by 4 bases, with 3 bases between. This CDR3 contains 11 residues. This CDR3 is CATSKYNEQFF. CDR3 in DNA: TGTGCCACCAGTAAATACAATGAGCAGTTCTTC.

This clonotype was seen at least ten times. The genes are TRBV6-5 and TRBJ2-7; no firm D call. Deletions cut 0 bases from V and 2 bases from J, with 14 bases between. Germline CDR1 is MNHEY and CDR2 is SVGAGI. The CDR3 is 16 residues long. DNA for the CDR3: TGTGCCAGCAGTTACTCGAATTGGGAAACTCCCTACGAGCAGTACTTC. Protein sequence: CASSYSNWETPYEQYF.

This clonotype has just a few counts. The chain uses TRBV20-1 and TRBJ1-5, with 8 bases matching TRBD1. V lost 5 bases to trimming and J lost 2 bases; unmatched junction nucleotides: 8. Per germline, CDR1 DFQATT and CDR2 SNEGSKA (reference sequence). This CDR3 has 15 residues. The CDR3 region is CSAPDRGWGNQPQHF. CDR3 in DNA: TGCAGTGCTCCCGACAGGGGATGGGGCAATCAGCCCCAGCATTTT.

For this clonotype: A much bigger clone sits one base away, suggesting this may be a read error. The rearrangement uses TRBV6-1 and TRBJ2-1, with 9 bases lining up with TRBD2. This CDR3 region has 15 residues. V lost 4 bases and J lost 8; bases outside the gene matches: 9. Germline CDR1 MNHNS, CDR2 SASEGT. CDR3 sequence (DNA): TGTGCCAGCAGTGCCATAGCGGGAGCCCTCGATGAGCAGTTCTTC. Translation: CASSAIAGALDEQFF.